These T cell receptor beta chains were read from a single sample in a study of T cells in Graves' hyperthyroidism and ophthalmopathy. TCRdb recomputed calls from the multiplex PCR reads with MiXCR, one row per CDR3 protein. The sample records over 500,000 distinct CDR3 sequences, about 16% being singletons. Sequencing used blood. The receptors were sampled from a woman in her twenties or thirties with Graves' ophthalmopathy. Each CDR3 is given without its conserved first and last residue. The D gene is left open where the match is weak.

CDR3 protein	V gene	D gene
ASSQEQGVTDTQY	TRBV4-2	TRBD1
AWSVSGFTEAF	TRBV30	.
ASSTLAGEQGTQY	TRBV19	TRBD2
ASSETLYEQY	TRBV7-2	.
SARGGGDYSTYTQY	TRBV20-1	TRBD2
ASSSQIIRRTGSSYNEQF	TRBV7-9	TRBD1
ASSRTDQETQY	TRBV14	.
AISDRESGELF	TRBV10-3	.
AWSVWGGPRNTEAF	TRBV30	.
ASSYGREGYEQY	TRBV6-5	TRBD2
ASSLEVRSQQY	TRBV12-3/TRBV12-4	.
ASSPEDSYNEQF	TRBV27	.
ASSDSGTSGLQF	TRBV12-3/TRBV12-4	TRBD2
ASSLEFPTDTQY	TRBV28	.
SVETGTSGPRDTGELF	TRBV29-1	TRBD2
ASSRTRDSLQETQY	TRBV18	.
ATQTGTGSTDTQY	TRBV28	.
ASSQEIAATVYEQY	TRBV4-3	.
ASSTREKLF	TRBV28	.
ASSYSLGETQY	TRBV6-6	.
ASSLAGGHTGELL	TRBV12-3/TRBV12-4	TRBD2
ASSYDVVLNTEAF	TRBV6-2/TRBV6-3	.
ASSTTGGTYNEQF	TRBV6-1	TRBD1
ASKTGQMNTEAF	TRBV19	.
SARAGTSYEQY	TRBV20-1	.
ASTKGIDTDTQY	TRBV5-1	.
ASSPHQGFTEAF	TRBV7-9	.
ATSDSGGISGANVLT	TRBV24-1	TRBD2
AISVVGTGGGEQY	TRBV10-3	TRBD1
ASSRETPVLVPYNSPLH	TRBV2	.
ASSSDKQETQY	TRBV7-3	.
ASSYRVSEQY	TRBV28	.
SARDPREDYEQY	TRBV20-1	.